This record concerns one T cell receptor (beta chain) sequence. Profiled with immunoSEQ multiplex PCR; TCRdb holds only in-frame clones, not every one. Of over 200,000 clones listed, 80% to 90% are singletons. This sample is drawn from a study of blood T cell repertoires in COVID-19. Study in general: Acute and convalescent COVID-19 samples came from the United States, Italy and Spain.

Cohorts were assigned according to the clinical history that participants reported. The germline gives CDR1 MNHNS, CDR2 SASEGT. With V trimmed by 2 bases and J by 2 bases, 14 bases remained unmatched. The CDR3 length is 18 residues. This sequence joins TRBV6-1 and TRBJ2-7, with 8 positions matching TRBD1. The TCR was taken from a woman aged 25 to 39 who had been exposed to COVID-19. The sequencing input was PBMCs or T cells enriched from blood (not recorded which). CDR3 protein: CASSEIETGAIPTYEQYF. The CDR3 DNA reads TGTGCCAGCAGTGAAATCGAGACAGGGGCCATTCCAACCTACGAGCAGTACTTC.